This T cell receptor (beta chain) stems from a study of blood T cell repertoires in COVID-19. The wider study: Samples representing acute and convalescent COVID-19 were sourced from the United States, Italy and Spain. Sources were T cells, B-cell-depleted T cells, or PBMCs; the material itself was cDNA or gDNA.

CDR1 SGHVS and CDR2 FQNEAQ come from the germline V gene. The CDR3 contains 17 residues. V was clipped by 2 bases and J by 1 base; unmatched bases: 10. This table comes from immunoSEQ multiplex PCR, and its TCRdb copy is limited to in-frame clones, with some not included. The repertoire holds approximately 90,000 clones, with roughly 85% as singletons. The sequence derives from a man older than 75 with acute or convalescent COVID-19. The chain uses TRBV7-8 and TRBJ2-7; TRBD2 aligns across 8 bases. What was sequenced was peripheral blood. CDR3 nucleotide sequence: TGTGCCAGCAGCTTACCGAATAGCGGGATTCTATCCTACGAGCAGTACTTC. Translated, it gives CASSLPNSGILSYEQYF.